The 15 T cell receptor beta chains in this list originate from one sample, sequenced in a study of control samples from healthy donors and cancer patients. Assay: immunoSEQ multiplex PCR; the TCRdb copy retains only in-frame clones and omits some. The profile covers roughly 120,000 clones, with about 95% appearing a single time and 3.6% taken by the ten largest. Sample: blood. These TCRs come from a man aged 30 to 39 in good health.

The rearrangement uses TRBV19 and TRBJ2-5; 11 bases match TRBD2. Trimming cost V 4 bases and J 4 bases; bases outside gene matches: 5. The CDR3 is made up of 15 amino acids. Germline V lookup: CDR1 LNHDA, CDR2 SQIVND (reference sequence). The CDR3 sequence: CASSTQLAGVETQYF. The CDR3 DNA reads as TGTGCCAGTAGTACCCAACTAGCGGGGGTAGAGACCCAGTACTTC.

The CDR3 nucleotides are TGTGCCAGCAGCTTAGTATCAGGGAATCAGCCCCAGCATTTT. Translated: CASSLVSGNQPQHF. The J gene is TRBJ1-5, the V gene TRBV7-8, with a tentative D call TRBD1 (5 bases). This CDR3 spans 14 amino acids. V was cut by 1 base and J by 4 bases, with 8 bases left in between. Germline lookup yields CDR1 SGHVS and CDR2 FQNEAQ.

The chain recombines TRBV3-1 (or the pseudogene TRBV3-2) with TRBJ1-1; the D gene is possibly TRBD1 (6 bases). The CDR3 length is 12 residues. Between the trimmed V and J ends, which lost 4 bases and 8 bases, there was a span of 11 bases. Germline-derived CDR1 and CDR2 are LGHDT and YNNKEL (reference sequence). The CDR3 DNA reads as TGTGCCAGCAGCCGGACAGAGGCCGAAGCTTTCTTT. Translated, it gives CASSRTEAEAFF.

The genes are TRBV19 and TRBJ1-2, with D possibly TRBD1 on 6 matching bases. V lost 6 bases and J lost 0, with 14 bases in between. Germline CDR1 reads LNHDA; CDR2 reads SQIVND (reference sequence). This CDR3 has 15 amino acids. The chain's CDR3 is CASRWAGASNYGYTF. CDR3 bases: TGTGCCAGTAGATGGGCAGGGGCCTCTAACTATGGCTACACCTTC.

In DNA, the CDR3 is TGTGCCAGCAGTTTCGAGACAGGGGGGAGAGGCACTGAAGCTTTCTTT. Translating it yields CASSFETGGRGTEAFF. This chain uses TRBV6-5 with TRBJ1-1; 9 bases agree with TRBD1. This CDR3 contains 16 residues. The germline gives CDR1 MNHEY, CDR2 SVGAGI. The ends lost 4 bases at V and 4 bases at J; junction bases unmatched: 10.

The CDR3 region is CASSHWTGAYEQYF. The CDR3 DNA follows: TGTGCCAGCAGCCACTGGACAGGGGCCTACGAGCAGTACTTC. The chain has TRBV14 and TRBJ2-7, with TRBD1 matching over 9 bases. This CDR3 is built from 14 residues. From germline, CDR1 is SGHDN and CDR2 FVKESK. The ends lost 3 bases at V and 2 bases at J; junction bases unmatched: 2.

J is TRBJ1-1 and V is TRBV4-1; no definite D call. Germline CDR1 is MGHRA and CDR2 is YSYEKL. The CDR3 spans 14 residues. With 0 bases removed from V and 5 bases from J, the gap between germline ends came to 10 bases. CDR3 amino acids: CASSQDRPGTEAFF. CDR3 DNA: TGCGCCAGCAGCCAAGATCGCCCTGGAACTGAAGCTTTCTTT.

V is TRBV5-1 and J is TRBJ1-1; 7 positions agree with TRBD1. V trimming: 5 bases; J trimming: 5 bases; junction bases outside the gene matches: 3. This CDR3 comprises 12 residues. Germline lookup yields CDR1 SGHRS and CDR2 YFSETQ. The CDR3 region is CASRRGQTEAFF. CDR3 bases: TGCGCCAGCAGAAGGGGGCAAACTGAAGCTTTCTTT.

This clone appeared a single time. The CDR3: CASSYMAGIRETQYF. The CDR3 nucleotides are TGTGCCAGCAGTTACATGGCCGGCATTCGAGAGACCCAGTACTTC. The gene calls are TRBV6-2 or TRBV6-3 and TRBJ2-5; D is unresolved. The germline V gene has CDR1 MNHEY and CDR2 SVGEGT. Trimming left V 2 bases short and J 4 bases short, with 14 bases between. The CDR3 covers 15 residues.

This rearrangement joins TRBV5-1 to TRBJ2-2; D is unclear. V lost 0 bases to trimming and J lost 8 bases, with 5 bases between them. There are 12 residues in the CDR3. Germline V gene sequence: CDR1 SGHRS, CDR2 YFSETQ. The DNA for the CDR3 is TGCGCCAGCAGCTTGGTGGATGGGGAGCTGTTTTTT. Residues: CASSLVDGELFF.

The J gene is TRBJ1-5, the V gene TRBV19; no clear D. V was pared by 3 bases and J by 1 base, with 7 bases between. CDR1 LNHDA and CDR2 SQIVND come from the germline V gene (reference sequence). The CDR3 covers 14 residues. The CDR3 protein is CASSILDSNQPQHF. Written as DNA, the CDR3 is TGTGCCAGTAGTATTCTTGACAGCAATCAGCCCCAGCATTTT.

In its sample, this clone is medium-sized. The V gene is TRBV6-6, the J gene TRBJ1-6, with 9 positions matching TRBD1. The ends lost 2 bases at V and 9 bases at J; junction bases unmatched: 8. CDR1 is MNHNY, CDR2 SVGAGI, per germline (reference sequence). This CDR3 has 16 amino acids. CDR3 loop: CASSYQPDRGGSPLHF. CDR3 bases: TGTGCCAGCAGTTACCAACCGGACAGGGGTGGTTCACCCCTCCACTTT.

The gene calls are TRBV6-5 and TRBJ2-7; D is perhaps TRBD1 or TRBD2 (7 bases each). Looked up from germline, CDR1 is MNHEY and CDR2 is SVGAGI. The CDR3 length is 14 residues. The germline V and J ends were trimmed by 8 bases and 1 base, with 15 bases remaining between them. The CDR3 loop is CASDHRGLSYEQYF. The CDR3, as DNA: TGTGCCAGCGACCACAGGGGACTATCCTACGAGCAGTACTTC.

This chain joins TRBV28 and TRBJ1-1; TRBD1 matches 11 bases. Trimming cost V 2 bases and J 4 bases; bases outside gene matches: 3. Germline V gene data show CDR1 as MDHEN and CDR2 as SYDVKM. The CDR3 sequence is 15 residues long. CDR3 sequence (DNA): TGTGCCAGCAGTTTAGGGACAGGGGGATCCACTGAAGCTTTCTTT. Amino acid sequence: CASSLGTGGSTEAFF.

CDR3 loop: CASSLWGNLNYGYTF. The DNA of the CDR3 is TGTGCCAGCAGCTTATGGGGCAACCTTAACTATGGCTACACCTTC. This chain uses TRBV7-2 with TRBJ1-2; TRBD1 is a possible D gene (5 bases). The CDR3 runs to 15 residues. From germline, CDR1 is SGHTA and CDR2 FQGNSA. Trimming removed 2 bases at V and 1 base at J, with 11 bases between.